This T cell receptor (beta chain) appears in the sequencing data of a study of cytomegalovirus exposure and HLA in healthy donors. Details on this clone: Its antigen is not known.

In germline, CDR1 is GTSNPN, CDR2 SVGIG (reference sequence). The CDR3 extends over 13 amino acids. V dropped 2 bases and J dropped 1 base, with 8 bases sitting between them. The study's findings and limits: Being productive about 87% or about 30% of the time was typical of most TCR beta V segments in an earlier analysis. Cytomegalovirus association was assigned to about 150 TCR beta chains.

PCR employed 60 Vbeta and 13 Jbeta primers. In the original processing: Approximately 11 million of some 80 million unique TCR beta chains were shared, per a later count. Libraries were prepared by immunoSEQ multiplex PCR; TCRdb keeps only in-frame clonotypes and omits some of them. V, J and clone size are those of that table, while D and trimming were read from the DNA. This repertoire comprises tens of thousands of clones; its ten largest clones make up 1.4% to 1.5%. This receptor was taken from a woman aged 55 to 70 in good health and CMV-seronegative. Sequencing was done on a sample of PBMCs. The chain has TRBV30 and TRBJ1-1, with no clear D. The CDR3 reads CAWSTGRNTEAFF. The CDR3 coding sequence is TGTGCCTGGAGTACGGGGAGGAACACTGAAGCTTTCTTT. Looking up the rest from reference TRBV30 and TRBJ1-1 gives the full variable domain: SQTIHQWPATLVQPVGSPLSLECTVEGTSNPNLYWYRQAAGRGLQLLFYSVGIGQISSEVPQNLSASRPQDRQFILSSKKLLLSDSGFYLCAWSTGRNTEAFFGQGTRLTVV.